This T cell receptor (beta chain) came from a study of T cells in Graves' hyperthyroidism and ophthalmopathy. This clonotype was detected many times. TCR beta CDR3 sequences were amplified from RNA transcripts. Primed by the HTBI set, a first-round RT-PCR was run on the TCR CDR3. One entry per CDR3 protein results from TCRdb running MiXCR on the multiplex PCR reads. The table has under 350,000 distinct CDR3 sequences, roughly an eighth seen once. This receptor was taken from a woman in her forties with Graves' hyperthyroidism. The specimen was blood.

In DNA, the CDR3 is TGTGCCAGCAGCTTAGGGACAGGGGGAACGGGAGAGCAGTACTTC. Its translation is CASSLGTGGTGEQYF. The chain couples TRBV7-6 to TRBJ2-7; 10 positions match TRBD1. The CDR3 length is 15 residues. Germline CDR1 and CDR2: SGHVS and FNYEAQ. V lost 1 base, J lost 7 bases, and 7 bases stayed unmatched. The variable domain in full, with the rest retrieved from reference TRBV7-6 and TRBJ2-7, is GAGVSQSPRYKVTKRGQDVALRCDPISGHVSLYWYRQALGQGPEFLTYFNYEAQQDKSGLPNDRFSAERPEGSISTLTIQRTEQRDSAMYRCASSLGTGGTGEQYFGPGTRLTVT.